This passage covers 14 T cell receptor beta chains from one sample sequenced in a study of neurological immune-mediated disorders. A single record per CDR3 protein comes from TCRdb applying MiXCR to the 5' RACE reads. The table has some 76,000 distinct CDR3 sequences, 2.5% to 4% seen once; the top ten hold less than 5.5%. The specimen sequenced was PBMCs. All receptors derive from a woman aged 45-59 years with multiple sclerosis.

This clonotype was counted only a few times. The chain has TRBV27 and TRBJ2-1; D gene unclear. There are 17 residues in the CDR3. The V gene's germline CDR1 is MNHEY and CDR2 SMNVEV (reference sequence). Trimming took off 1 base at V and 6 bases at J, with 19 bases between the two ends. The CDR3 sequence: CASSLYHFERKGNEQFF. CDR3 bases: TGTGCCAGCAGTTTATACCACTTTGAAAGGAAAGGCAATGAGCAGTTCTTC.

This clonotype was found many times. This rearrangement joins TRBV12-3 or TRBV12-4 to TRBJ2-3; 8 nucleotides agree with TRBD2. This CDR3 comprises 19 residues. With V trimmed by 0 bases and J by 4 bases, 15 bases remained unmatched. The DNA for the CDR3 is TGTGCCAGCAGTTTAGCGGCGGGGGGCTCCTATCTGGCGTCAGATACGCAGTATTTT. Translation gives CASSLAAGGSYLASDTQYF.

There are many counts of this clonotype. V usage is TRBV9 and J usage is TRBJ2-2; 8 nucleotides line up with TRBD2. CDR3 length: 14 amino acids. The V and J ends lost 3 bases and 6 bases, in that order; junction bases with no gene match: 4. The germline V gene encodes CDR1 SGDLS and CDR2 YYNGEE. CDR3 amino acids: CASSAIAGSGELFF. The CDR3 DNA follows: TGTGCCAGCAGCGCTATAGCGGGGTCCGGGGAGCTGTTTTTT.

This clonotype has a count of ten or more. V and J are TRBV9 and TRBJ2-3; TRBD2 aligns across 7 bases. Unmatched junction bases numbered 2, after V lost 1 base and J lost 0 bases. The CDR3 length is 15 residues. The germline gives CDR1 SGDLS, CDR2 YYNGEE. The CDR3 nucleotides read TGTGCCAGCAGCGTAAGCGGGGCTAGCACAGATACGCAGTATTTT. Its translation: CASSVSGASTDTQYF.

This clonotype was recorded at least ten times. The V and J genes are TRBV5-1 and TRBJ2-7; TRBD2 matches at 15 bases. This CDR3 has 16 residues. J gave up 2 bases and V 1 base, and 1 base lay outside the gene matches. Germline lookup yields CDR1 SGHRS and CDR2 YFSETQ. As DNA, the CDR3 is TGCGCCAGCAGCTTGCGGACTAGCGGGGGGGCCTACGAGCAGTACTTC. It encodes CASSLRTSGGAYEQYF.

This clonotype was recorded many times. V gene TRBV3-1 combines with J gene TRBJ2-7; D is unclear. This CDR3 region has 12 residues. Trimming took 1 base from V and 7 from J, leaving 8 bases between them. Germline lookup yields CDR1 LGHDT and CDR2 YNNKEL (reference sequence). The DNA of the CDR3 is TGTGCCAGCAGCCAAGGCGAATGGGAGCAGTACTTC. Translating gives CASSQGEWEQYF.

J is TRBJ1-2 and V is TRBV20-1; no definite D call. This CDR3 spans 13 amino acids. The V end was cut by 6 bases, the J end by 8 bases, with 19 bases between. Per germline, CDR1 DFQATT and CDR2 SNEGSKA (reference sequence). The CDR3 sequence: CSAPPGEARGYTF. The CDR3, as DNA: TGCAGTGCGCCTCCGGGAGAGGCACGAGGCTACACCTTC.

In its sample, this clonotype was seen many times. The rearrangement links TRBV7-2 to TRBJ1-6; D is ambiguous. This CDR3 region has 12 residues. Germline CDR1 is SGHTA and CDR2 is FQGNSA. V lost 0 bases and J 14 bases, leaving 8 bases between the germline ends. The CDR3 region is CASSLAHGSLHF. As DNA, the CDR3 is TGTGCCAGCAGCTTAGCGCATGGGTCCCTCCACTTT.

This clonotype was detected only a few times. A much larger clonotype is one base distant, so this may be a read error. V gene TRBV20-1 combines with J gene TRBJ1-2, with D possibly TRBD1 on 5 matching bases. The CDR3 extends over 11 amino acids. Germline V gives CDR1 DFQATT, CDR2 SNEGSKA (reference sequence). V lost 3 bases to trimming and J lost 8 bases, with 10 bases between them. The CDR3 sequence: CSASQGKGYTF. The DNA of the CDR3 is TGCAGTGCTAGCCAGGGCAAGGGCTACACCTTC.

Ten or more counts support this clonotype. The V and J genes are TRBV12-3 or TRBV12-4 and TRBJ2-1; D is unclear. The length of the CDR3 is 12 residues. The V and J ends lost 3 bases and 12 bases respectively, with 12 bases between them. The DNA for the CDR3 is TGTGCCAGCAGTTTGAGTGGGATCGGGCAGTTCTTC. This codes for CASSLSGIGQFF.

In this sample, this clonotype turned up many times. The gene calls are TRBV20-1 and TRBJ2-1; 11 bases align to TRBD2. CDR3 length equals 17 residues. Germline V CDR1 and CDR2: DFQATT, SNEGSKA (reference sequence). After removal of 1 base from V and 8 bases from J, the junction contained 13 bases not matched to a gene. This chain's CDR3 is CSARVPLAGGRRDEQFF. The CDR3 DNA reads TGCAGTGCTAGAGTCCCCCTAGCGGGAGGACGTCGGGATGAGCAGTTCTTC.

The chain joins TRBV12-2 to TRBJ1-5; the table's D call of TRBD1 was not tested on the DNA. TRBV12-2 is deemed a pseudogene. The CDR3 totals 17 residues. CDR3 in amino acids: CASRLRGSPVLNQPQHF. In DNA, the CDR3 is TGTGCAAGTCGCTTAAGGGGGTCTCCCGTTCTAAATCAGCCCCAGCATTTT.

This clonotype was detected ten times or more. This chain links TRBV20-1 with TRBJ2-7, with TRBD2 identical over 9 bases. V was clipped by 4 bases and J by 7 bases; unmatched bases: 8. CDR1 is DFQATT, CDR2 SNEGSKA, per germline (reference sequence). The CDR3 is 13 amino acids. This chain's CDR3 is CSAIPSGMGEQYV. The CDR3 coding sequence is TGCAGTGCTATCCCTAGCGGGATGGGGGAGCAGTACGTC.

In its sample, this clonotype was seen many times. The chain is built from TRBV5-1 and TRBJ2-1, with 9 positions matching TRBD2. This CDR3 region has 15 residues. The trim removed 4 bases at V and 5 bases at J, leaving 7 bases unmatched. Germline V gene sequence: CDR1 SGHRS, CDR2 YFSETQ. The DNA of the CDR3 is TGCGCCAGCAGCCCTCCTAGCGGGGCAAACAATGAGCAGTTCTTC. This translates into CASSPPSGANNEQFF.